The 26 T cell receptor beta chains reported below all come from one sample, sequenced in a study of tumor-infiltrating lymphocytes in primary liver carcinoma. From 20-30 mg of unsorted bulk tissue, DNA and RNA were co-extracted together. Starting from 450 to 500 ng of total RNA, TCR beta cDNA was produced with a primer in the constant region. Three nested multiplex PCR rounds of slightly modified ARM-PCR generated TCR beta libraries. Two initial PCR rounds of about 9 cycles each paired TRBV1-TRBV30 forward primers with a C-beta reverse primer. TCRdb fed the multiplex PCR reads into MiXCR, producing one record per CDR3 protein. The table includes tens of thousands of distinct CDR3 sequences, about two thirds detected once. What was sequenced was liver tumor tissue from sampling region 4. Subset denoted: tumor region T4, right-lateral pole. These receptors came from a woman aged 55-69 years with primary liver carcinoma and hepatitis B virus infection.

To note about this clonotype: An end of the junction does not agree with germline; a read error may underlie this. CDR3 bases: TGTGCCAGCAGTGATGTCCTAGCGGCTAGCACAGATGCGCAGTATTTT. Amino acids: CASSDVLAASTDAQYF. The chain combines TRBV2 with TRBJ2-3; TRBD2 aligns across 7 bases. The CDR3 length is 16 residues. The V gene's germline CDR1 is SNHLY and CDR2 FYNNEI.

As to this clonotype: A read error may account for a junction end that differs from germline. The chain is built from TRBV11-2 and TRBJ2-1; 9 bases agree with TRBD1. Germline-derived CDR1 and CDR2 are SGHAT and FQNNGV. The CDR3 spans 17 residues. CDR3 residues: CASSLDHGQGYRGEQLF. CDR3 coding DNA: TGTGCCAGCAGCTTAGACCACGGACAGGGGTACAGGGGTGAGCAGCTCTTC.

As to this clonotype: A read error may account for a junction end that differs from germline. V gene TRBV6-6 combines with J gene TRBJ2-5; perhaps TRBD1 as D (5 bases). The CDR3 covers 13 residues. The germline CDR1 and CDR2 sequences are MNHNY and SVGAGI (reference sequence). CDR3 residues: CVSIRGYQETQYF. CDR3 DNA sequence: TGCGTCAGCATAAGGGGCTACCAAGAGACCCAGTACTTC.

This clonotype showed up just a few times. The V call is TRBV9, the J call TRBJ2-1, with 7 bases matching TRBD2. Per the germline V gene, CDR1 is SGDLS and CDR2 is YYNGEE. J lost 7 bases, V lost 3 bases, and 16 bases had no gene match. The CDR3 has 17 residues. The CDR3 spells CASSETLGGIAGNEQFF. CDR3 coding DNA: TGTGCCAGCAGCGAGACCCTCGGGGGAATAGCGGGTAATGAGCAGTTCTTC.

Points on this clonotype: The junction departs from germline at one end; a sequencing error may be responsible. The chain recombines TRBV10-2 with TRBJ1-5; D remains unclear. CDR3 length: 16 residues. Germline loops: CDR1 WSHSY, CDR2 SAAADI. This chain's CDR3 is CVSSELLPERGQPQHF. The CDR3 region has the DNA TGCGTCAGCAGTGAGTTGTTGCCCGAACGGGGTCAGCCCCAGCATTTT.

This clonotype was picked up many times. The chain links TRBV6-5 to TRBJ2-7; 9 bases align to TRBD1. Germline V lookup: CDR1 MNHEY, CDR2 SVGAGI. After removal of 2 bases from V and 3 bases from J, the junction contained 2 bases not matched to a gene. This CDR3 is built from 14 residues. The CDR3 spells CASSYRDRVYEQYF. The CDR3 coding sequence is TGTGCCAGCAGTTACCGGGACAGGGTCTACGAGCAGTACTTC.

Remarks on this clonotype: At one of its ends the junction is not consistent with the germline gene, which may arise from a read error. The chain links TRBV6-1 to TRBJ2-2; D possibly matches TRBD1 or TRBD2 (5 bases each). This CDR3 comprises 15 residues. Germline CDR1 MNHNS, CDR2 SASEGT. The CDR3 DNA sequence: TGTGCCAGCAGTTTCTTGGAGAGATGCACCAGGGAGCCGTTTTTT. It is translated as CASSFLERCTREPFF.

As regards this clonotype: Germline and junction disagree at one end, which may indicate a read error. The chain combines TRBV29-1 with TRBJ2-1; D perhaps matches TRBD2 (6 bases). The CDR3 covers 14 residues. Germline loops: CDR1 SQVTM, CDR2 ANQGSEA. The CDR3 nucleotides are TGTAGCGTGAGAGGACACGCCGCGGGATGTAAGCAGTTCTTC. Its translation: CSVRGHAAGCKQFF.

J is TRBJ2-7 and V is TRBV12-3 or TRBV12-4, with D possibly matching TRBD1 (6 bases). The ends were cut back, 5 bases at V and 4 bases at J, with 15 bases in the middle. The CDR3 totals 14 residues. The chain's CDR3 is CASSPAQGTYEQYF. The CDR3 DNA follows: TGTGCCAGCAGTCCCGCACAGGGTACATACGAGCAGTACTTC.

V usage is TRBV6-6 and J usage is TRBJ1-5; possible D gene TRBD1, 5 bases. V was clipped by 5 bases and J by 6 bases, with 11 bases between them. Germline CDR1 and CDR2: MNHNY and SVGAGI (reference sequence). The CDR3 contains 13 residues. For the CDR3, the DNA is TGTGCCAGCAGTCAGGGCAGGGTTCAGCCCCAGCATTTT. This sequence encodes CASSQGRVQPQHF.

Worth noting for this clonotype: At one end the junction does not follow the germline gene, possibly because of a read error. This chain connects TRBV6-1 to TRBJ2-1, with D perhaps TRBD1 (5 bases). CDR1 is MNHNS, CDR2 SASEGT, per germline. The CDR3 sequence is 17 residues long. The CDR3 DNA follows: TGTGCCAGCTGTGAAGAATCTAGGGGCGATCTTCAAAATGAGCAGTTCTTC. It is translated as CASCEESRGDLQNEQFF.

Turning to this clonotype: The germline gene is not matched at one end of the junction; a read error may be the cause. This chain joins TRBV28 and TRBJ1-4; 7 nucleotides match TRBD1. This CDR3 region has 14 residues. Germline CDR1 and CDR2: MDHEN and SYDVKM. For the CDR3, the DNA is TGTGACAGCAGTTCTCGAGGGGGCTTTGAAAAACTGTTTTTT. As protein: CDSSSRGGFEKLFF.

This clonotype appeared a few times. The junction differs from germline at one of its ends, possibly a read error. The chain is built from TRBV11-2 and TRBJ2-7; 7 nucleotides agree with TRBD1. Germline CDR1 is SGHAT and CDR2 is FQNNGV. The CDR3 consists of 13 residues. Here the CDR3 DNA reads TGTGCCAGCAGCTTAGGACAGGGCCGGAAGCAGTATTTC. Its protein product is CASSLGQGRKQYF.

This clonotype was counted between two and nine times. The CDR3 DNA sequence: TGTGCCACCAGTGATTTAGCGGGAGACTACAATGAGCAGTTCTTC. Translated, it gives CATSDLAGDYNEQFF. V usage is TRBV24-1 and J usage is TRBJ2-1, with 8 bases that match TRBD2. Germline V CDR1 and CDR2: KGHDR, SFDVKD. CDR3 size: 15 residues. Trimming at V came to 1 base and at J to 3 bases, leaving 1 base not matched to a gene.

The chain carries TRBV12-5 and TRBJ1-6, with TRBD1 as a possible D gene (5 bases). The ends were cut back, 7 bases at V and 0 bases at J, with 16 bases in the middle. The CDR3 consists of 17 residues. The germline V gene has CDR1 LGHNT and CDR2 FRNRAP. CDR3 sequence reads: CASDSREGSSYNSPLHF. In DNA, the CDR3 is TGTGCTAGTGATTCAAGAGAGGGGAGCTCCTATAATTCACCCCTCCACTTT.

This clonotype was seen at least ten times. This chain joins TRBV10-1 and TRBJ2-2; D is undetermined. Per germline, CDR1 WNHNN and CDR2 SYGVQD (reference sequence). This CDR3 comprises 13 residues. V dropped 2 bases and J dropped 8 bases, with 9 bases sitting between them. The CDR3 DNA sequence: TGCGCCAGCAGTGAGGTTCTATCGGGGGAGCTGTTTTTT. Encoded protein: CASSEVLSGELFF.

About this clonotype: A read error may account for a junction end that differs from germline. The V gene is TRBV6-5, the J gene TRBJ2-4; 10 bases map to TRBD2. The CDR3 has 15 residues. Looked up from germline, CDR1 is MNHEY and CDR2 is SVGAGI. CDR3 sequence (DNA): TGTGCCAGCAGTTACCTAGCGGGGGACGGGAACAGTCAGTACTTC. Translating it yields CASSYLAGDGNSQYF.

This clonotype showed up many times. The chain recombines TRBV6-4 with TRBJ2-1; no reliable D call. The V gene lost 0 bases and the J gene lost 1 base, with 10 bases spanning the gap. From germline, CDR1 is MRHNA and CDR2 SNTAGT. This CDR3 is built from 16 residues. The CDR3 loop is CASSDSRDGSYNEQFF. CDR3 nucleotides: TGTGCCAGCAGTGACTCTAGGGATGGATCCTACAATGAGCAGTTCTTC.

A word on this clonotype: Lacking the conserved final phenylalanine or tryptophan, this CDR3 likely reflects a read error. V usage is TRBV29-1 and J usage is TRBJ2-3; D is unresolved. The length of the CDR3 is 11 residues. CDR1 and CDR2 from the germline V gene are SQVTM and ANQGSEA. CDR3 in amino acids: CSVDLGDTQYY. CDR3 in DNA: TGCAGTGTTGATTTAGGTGATACGCAGTATTAT.

V usage is TRBV24-1 and J usage is TRBJ2-1; 11 positions agree with TRBD2. The V and J ends lost 4 bases and 7 bases, in that order; junction bases with no gene match: 11. This CDR3 region has 17 residues. The germline V gene encodes CDR1 KGHDR and CDR2 SFDVKD. This CDR3 is CATSDPSLAGVKNEQFF. The CDR3 DNA follows: TGTGCCACCAGTGACCCATCACTAGCGGGAGTTAAAAATGAGCAGTTCTTC.

Remarks on this clonotype: Lacking the conserved final phenylalanine or tryptophan, this CDR3 likely reflects a read error. The rearrangement uses TRBV11-2 and TRBJ2-5; 9 bases match TRBD1. Germline V lookup: CDR1 SGHAT, CDR2 FQNNGV. The CDR3 extends over 18 amino acids. The V segment lost 2 bases and the J segment 5 bases; nucleotides outside the gene matches: 15. The CDR3 sequence: CASSLTLTGGDEVETQYL. The CDR3 DNA sequence: TGTGCCAGCAGCTTAACCCTGACAGGGGGGGACGAGGTGGAGACCCAGTACCTC.

At least ten counts were recorded for this clonotype. The chain has TRBV4-1 and TRBJ2-6, with D uncertain. The CDR3 spans 15 residues. The germline gives CDR1 MGHRA, CDR2 YSYEKL. Trimming left V 2 bases short and J 0 bases short, with 5 bases between. Here the CDR3 DNA reads TGCGCCAGCAGCCAACTCCCCTCTGGGGCCAACGTCCTGACTTTC. Its protein is CASSQLPSGANVLTF.

This clonotype was observed once. This CDR3 is missing its conserved last phenylalanine or tryptophan, likely due to a read error. The chain links TRBV6-4 to TRBJ2-3, with a tentative D call TRBD2 (5 bases). Between the trimmed V and J ends, which lost 6 bases and 1 base, there was a span of 14 bases. Germline CDR1 and CDR2: MRHNA and SNTAGT. The CDR3 is 15 residues long. In DNA form, the CDR3 reads TGTGCCAGCAGCTTAGTGGGAGAGGGCACAGATACGCAGTATCTT. Protein sequence: CASSLVGEGTDTQYL.

Details on this clonotype: This may come from a read error, since a much larger clone is one base off. V and J are TRBV2 and TRBJ1-1; no clear D gene. V dropped 7 bases and J dropped 2 bases, with 8 bases sitting between them. There are 12 residues in the CDR3. Germline V gene lookup returns CDR1 SNHLY and CDR2 FYNNEI. CDR3 in amino acids: CASTLTNTEAFF. The CDR3 DNA is TGTGCCAGCACTCTCACCAACACTGAAGCTTTCTTT. Together with reference TRBV2 and TRBJ1-1, the CDR3 gives the full variable domain: EPEVTQTPSHQVTQMGQEVILRCVPISNHLYFYWYRQILGQKVEFLVSFYNNEISEKSEIFDDQFSVERPDGSNFTLKIRSTKLEDSAMYFCASTLTNTEAFFGQGTRLTVV.

Remarks on this clonotype: In this CDR3 the conserved last residue, phenylalanine or tryptophan, is missing, so a read error is likely. It is unclear where the CDR3 begins or ends on the DNA, so no DNA is shown, and the CDR3 is as TCRdb lists it. This rearrangement joins TRBV11-2 to TRBJ2-2. Per the germline V gene, CDR1 is SGHAT and CDR2 is FQNNGV. 13 amino acids form the CDR3, both terminal residues included. The CDR3 here is CASSLNRTGELLY.

V gene TRBV11-3 combines with J gene TRBJ2-1, with D possibly being TRBD2 (6 bases). CDR1 is SGHNT, CDR2 YENEEA, per germline. The CDR3 covers 14 residues. V lost 3 bases and J lost 7, with 13 bases in between. CDR3 amino acids: CASSLGGTTNEQFF. The DNA of the CDR3 is TGTGCCAGCAGCTTGGGCGGGACCACAAATGAGCAGTTCTTC.